The rows below give T cell receptor beta chains drawn from one sample of a study of blood T cell repertoires in COVID-19. The repertoire was sequenced with immunoSEQ multiplex PCR; TCRdb's copy has only in-frame clones and lacks some. Altogether 200,000 to 250,000 clones are present, approximately 90% being singletons, with the ten largest covering 4.1%. Specimen: PBMCs or T cells enriched from blood (not recorded which). These receptors were obtained from a woman aged 30 to 39 who had recovered from COVID-19. CDR3s include the opening cysteine and the closing phenylalanine or tryptophan. A D gene is named only where the DNA matches it firmly.

TRBJ1-2 | TRBV6-4 | TRBD1 | TGTGCCAGCAGCCCCAATCAGGGGGGTAGATGGCTACAAACCTTC | CASSPNQGGRWLQTF
TRBJ1-5 | TRBV27 | NA | TGTGCCAGCAGTTTCTTACGTTTGGGGCAGGGAGGTGGCAATCAGCCCCAGCATTTT | CASSFLRLGQGGGNQPQHF
TRBJ2-3 | TRBV9 | TRBD1 | TGTGCCAGCAGCGTAGCGGCAGGGGGTGCAGATACGCAGTATTTT | CASSVAAGGADTQYF
TRBJ1-2 | TRBV28 | TRBD1 | TGTGCCAGCAGTTGGGACAGATATGGCTACACCTTC | CASSWDRYGYTF
TRBJ2-2 | TRBV11-2 | TRBD2 | TGTGCCAGCACCTCGACGGGGGGGGCTGGCGGGGAGCTGTTTTTT | CASTSTGGAGGELFF
TRBJ2-5 | TRBV6-5 | TRBD2 | TGTGCCAGCAGTTACTCGGTGTTTGCGGGGGGGACCCAGTACTTC | CASSYSVFAGGTQYF
TRBJ1-5 | TRBV7-2 | NA | TGTGCCAGCAGCCCGTGGTCGGGTCTCGGTCAGCCCCAGCATTTT | CASSPWSGLGQPQHF
TRBJ2-3 | TRBV19 | TRBD2 | TGTGCCAGTAGTGGACGCTCTAGCGGCGGCACAGATACGCAGTATTTT | CASSGRSSGGTDTQYF
TRBJ2-2 | TRBV2 | NA | TGTGCCAGCAGTTTGTCTACGAACACCGGGGAGCTGTTTTTT | CASSLSTNTGELFF
TRBJ1-2 | TRBV7-2 | TRBD1 | TGTGCCAGCAGCTTCCCCGGGACAGAGGTCTATGGCTACACCTTC | CASSFPGTEVYGYTF